The TCR beta chain described here comes from a study of blood T cell repertoires in COVID-19. Study at large: The analysed material was cDNA or gDNA that came from T cells, B-cell-depleted T cells, or PBMCs.

TCRdb keeps only in-frame clones here, not all; method: immunoSEQ multiplex PCR. The sample includes approximately 54,000 clones, more than 75% of them seen just once. CDR3 length: 16 residues. Trimming removed 5 bases from V and 3 bases from J; junction bases left unmatched: 9. Germline values: CDR1 MNHNY, CDR2 SVGAGI (reference sequence). Source material: peripheral blood. This TCR was recovered from a human donor in a cohort sampled during active COVID-19. The chain combines TRBV6-6 with TRBJ1-3, with TRBD1 matching over 8 bases. CDR3 in amino acids: CASSRGQGGLGNTIYF. The CDR3, as DNA: TGTGCCAGCAGTCGAGGACAGGGAGGCCTTGGAAACACCATATATTTT.